This T cell receptor beta chain was captured in a study of T-cell reconstitution after alpha-beta-depleted transplantation in children. This clonotype occurred a few times. What it recognizes is unknown. Germline lookup yields CDR1 SGHRS and CDR2 YFSETQ. The length of the CDR3 is 13 residues. V gave up 3 bases and J gave up 4 bases; unmatched junction bases: 2. Findings and caveats of the study: Several hundred rapidly expanded clones from non-depleted graft cells reportedly supplied alpha-beta T cells about two months post-transplant.

Molecular barcoding with unique molecular identifiers was used for the TCRbeta library. MiXCR, applied by TCRdb to the PCR reads, yields one record per CDR3 protein. Of approximately 430,000 distinct CDR3 sequences listed, 16% are singletons. This sequence originates from a boy less than two years old who had a stem cell transplant for Wiskott-Aldrich syndrome, so the T cells may come from the graft donor. The sequencing used PBMCs, mostly from graft donor cells, collected 360 days after TCRalphabeta/CD19-depleted stem cell transplant. This chain uses TRBV5-1 with TRBJ2-5, with TRBD2 identical over 8 bases. The CDR3 region is CASSWTSRETQYF. The CDR3 nucleotides are TGCGCCAGCAGCTGGACTAGCAGAGAGACCCAGTACTTC. Using reference TRBV5-1 and TRBJ2-5 for the parts outside the CDR3, the full variable domain is KAGVTQTPRYLIKTRGQQVTLSCSPISGHRSVSWYQQTPGQGLQFLFEYFSETQRNKGNFPGRFSGRQFSNSRSEMNVSTLELGDSALYLCASSWTSRETQYFGPGTRLLVL.